These 9 T cell receptor beta chains were sequenced from one sample in a study of blood T cell repertoires in COVID-19. Using immunoSEQ multiplex PCR, the repertoire was profiled, and TCRdb retains in-frame clones only, with some absent. The sample consists of just over 300,000 clones, 85% to 90% of them appearing once. The sequencing sample was made of PBMCs or T cells enriched from blood (not recorded which). The source of these receptors is a woman under 30 with acute COVID-19.

The V gene is TRBV11-1, the J gene TRBJ2-1; D is unclear. Trimming removed 3 bases at V and 3 bases at J, with 12 bases between. Germline V CDR1 and CDR2: SGHAT, FQDESV (reference sequence). This CDR3 spans 15 amino acids. CDR3 sequence reads: CASSFVNFGYNEQFF. The CDR3 DNA sequence: TGTGCCAGCAGCTTCGTCAATTTCGGCTACAATGAGCAGTTCTTC.

The count of this clone is one. The V gene is TRBV2, the J gene TRBJ2-1; maybe TRBD2 (5 bases). Trimming took off 8 bases at V and 8 bases at J, with 13 bases between the two ends. The CDR3 loop spans 12 amino acids. Germline V gene sequence: CDR1 SNHLY, CDR2 FYNNEI. The CDR3 DNA follows: TGTGCCAGCGGAACTAGGCCGGATGAGCAGTTCTTC. Translating gives CASGTRPDEQFF. The full variable domain, with the rest looked up from reference TRBV2 and TRBJ2-1, is EPEVTQTPSHQVTQMGQEVILRCVPISNHLYFYWYRQILGQKVEFLVSFYNNEISEKSEIFDDQFSVERPDGSNFTLKIRSTKLEDSAMYFCASGTRPDEQFFGPGTRLTVL.

J is TRBJ1-2 and V is TRBV2; D is undetermined. Germline CDR1 SNHLY, CDR2 FYNNEI. The CDR3 contains 13 residues. V was pared by 2 bases and J by 10 bases, with 14 bases between. The CDR3 nucleotides read TGTGCCAGCAGTGAAAGGACTATTGATGACTACACCTTC. Amino acid sequence: CASSERTIDDYTF.

The chain links TRBV13 to TRBJ1-6, with D hard to call. Trimming pared 7 bases from V and 11 bases from J, leaving 15 bases between. The CDR3 has 13 amino acids. The germline V gene has CDR1 PRHDT and CDR2 FYEKMQ (reference sequence). The CDR3 loop reads CASNAGRLAPLHF. The CDR3 region has the DNA TGTGCCAGCAACGCAGGTAGATTGGCACCCCTCCACTTT.

Notes on this clone: A read error may account for a junction end that differs from germline. The rearrangement uses TRBV28 and TRBJ2-2; D ambiguous. The CDR3 has 11 residues. CDR1 and CDR2 from the germline V gene are MDHEN and SYDVKM. The CDR3 reads CASFNNGELFF. CDR3 DNA: TGTGCCAGCTTTAACAACGGGGAGCTGTTTTTT.

This clone appeared a few times. The chain combines TRBV14 with TRBJ2-3; TRBD2 might be the D (5 bases). Germline-derived CDR1 and CDR2 are SGHDN and FVKESK. This CDR3 is 18 amino acids long. V lost 5 bases and J lost 2, with 23 bases in between. The CDR3 loop is CASSTPYPDGVNTDTQYF. The CDR3 DNA follows: TGTGCCAGCAGCACCCCCTACCCGGACGGGGTTAACACAGATACGCAGTATTTT.

V is TRBV21-1 and J is TRBJ2-2; the D call TRBD1 from the table was never checked on the DNA. TRBV21-1 is an annotated pseudogene. This CDR3 has 14 residues. The CDR3 region has the DNA TGTGCCAGCCAGAGACAGGTCGGCACCGGGGAGCTGTTTTTT. Amino acid sequence: CASQRQVGTGELFF.

The chain recombines TRBV6-5 with TRBJ1-2; 7 bases align to TRBD1. V shed 6 bases, J shed 8 bases, and the junction held 9 bases outside the gene matches. The CDR3 contains 13 residues. Germline V gene lookup returns CDR1 MNHEY and CDR2 SVGAGI. The CDR3 spells CASRGRQGDGYTF. CDR3 bases: TGTGCCAGCAGGGGAAGACAGGGTGACGGCTACACCTTC.

The chain employs TRBV6-5 and TRBJ1-4; a possible D gene is TRBD1 (6 bases). Germline loops: CDR1 MNHEY, CDR2 SVGAGI. Trimming stripped 4 bases from V and 4 bases from J, with 13 bases between. The CDR3 length is 15 residues. The CDR3 sequence is CASSLATGINEKLFF. Here the CDR3 DNA reads TGTGCCAGCAGTTTAGCGACAGGAATTAATGAAAAACTGTTTTTT.